These 11 T cell receptor beta chains originate from one sample sequenced in a study of synovial regulatory T cells in juvenile arthritis. The method was immunoSEQ multiplex PCR; TCRdb's version includes in-frame clones alone and lacks a portion of them. The table gives more than 8,000 clones; the top ten clones make up 0.85% to 1% of it. Input material: Treg cells from blood. Subset: remaining (HLA-DR-negative) circulating blood Treg cells. The receptors here all came from a donor younger than 30 with juvenile idiopathic arthritis.

The chain employs TRBV28 and TRBJ1-1. The CDR3 runs to 14 residues. A DNA sequence was not provided. The germline gives CDR1 MDHEN, CDR2 SYDVKM. This CDR3 reads CASSFRQGRTEAFF.

The V and J genes are TRBV5-5 and TRBJ2-7; TCRdb reports TRBD1, a call that lacks DNA to check it against. Germline loops: CDR1 SGHKS, CDR2 YYEKEE (reference sequence). The CDR3 is 13 residues long. DNA for this receptor is not on file. The CDR3 reads CASSSDNYYEQYF.

The gene calls are TRBV6-6 and TRBJ1-2; the D call from TCRdb, TRBD1, cannot be confirmed without DNA. Germline loops: CDR1 MNHNY, CDR2 SVGAGI (reference sequence). This CDR3 is built from 13 residues. DNA for this receptor is not on file. The CDR3 region is CASSLQGTYGYTF.

This chain connects TRBV6-4 to TRBJ2-7; the D call of TRBD1 rests on TCRdb alone, since no DNA is present to check it. The germline gives CDR1 MRHNA, CDR2 SNTAGT. This CDR3 spans 14 amino acids. Nucleotide data are not available. CDR3 in amino acids: CAGGQLKNPTEQYF.

The rearrangement links TRBV20-1 to TRBJ1-6. Per germline, CDR1 DFQATT and CDR2 SNEGSKA (reference sequence). This CDR3 region has 11 residues. The nucleotide record is missing. CDR3 protein: CSARGMVALHF.

CDR3: CATTTGGPTDTQYF. This chain connects TRBV15 to TRBJ2-3; TCRdb indicates TRBD2, and absent DNA this call remains unverified. Looked up from germline, CDR1 is LNHNV and CDR2 is YYDKDF (reference sequence). The CDR3 extends over 14 amino acids. No DNA sequence was recorded.

V and J are TRBV19 and TRBJ2-3; TCRdb indicates TRBD2, and absent DNA this call remains unverified. The CDR3 length is 14 residues. Nucleotide data are not available. The germline V gene encodes CDR1 LNHDA and CDR2 SQIVND (reference sequence). The CDR3 region is CASSNSYSTDTQYF.

The genes are TRBV5-1 and TRBJ1-3. The CDR3 sequence is 14 residues long. Only the protein sequence is given. Germline lookup yields CDR1 SGHRS and CDR2 YFSETQ. The CDR3 is CASSLGYSGNTIYF.

The J gene is TRBJ1-2, the V gene TRBV19. CDR1 and CDR2 from the germline V gene are LNHDA and SQIVND (reference sequence). The CDR3 sequence is 12 residues long. The DNA is unrecorded. The CDR3 loop is CASSLEAYGYTF.

V and J are TRBV6-6 and TRBJ2-1; TCRdb calls TRBD2, which cannot be checked without DNA. The CDR3 runs 16 residues. Nucleotide data are not available. Germline V gene sequence: CDR1 MNHNY, CDR2 SVGAGI (reference sequence). CDR3 sequence reads: CASSAHSGTSTGEQFF.

This sequence joins TRBV10-3 and TRBJ1-2. The CDR3 has 12 amino acids. A DNA sequence was not provided. Germline V gene lookup returns CDR1 ENHRY and CDR2 SYGVKD. Here the CDR3 reads CAIRGGATGYTF.